This T cell receptor beta chain was sequenced for a study of blood T cell repertoires in COVID-19. Per germline, CDR1 SGDLS and CDR2 YYNGEE. The V and J ends lost 3 bases and 0 bases respectively, with 10 bases between them. The CDR3 sequence is 15 residues long. The data were produced by immunoSEQ multiplex PCR, yet TCRdb's version contains in-frame clones alone and is incomplete. The profile shows about 430,000 clones, around nine tenths of them singletons. V is TRBV9 and J is TRBJ1-3; D perhaps matches TRBD1 (5 bases). The source is a woman in her thirties with acute COVID-19. What was sequenced was PBMCs or T cells enriched from blood (not recorded which). The CDR3 loop reads CASSAQGYSGNTIYF. The CDR3, as DNA: TGTGCCAGCAGCGCGCAGGGATACTCTGGAAACACCATATATTTT.